Listed here are 12 T cell receptor beta chains from one sample, sequenced in a study of read filtering for tumor transcriptome and immune sequencing. From roughly 390 ng of RNA, a library with molecular barcoded alpha/delta and beta/gamma adaptors was made. A single record per CDR3 protein comes from TCRdb applying MiXCR to the reads. The sample shows roughly 61,000 distinct CDR3 sequences, roughly 12% of them seen only once. The specimen sequenced was a population of CD138-negative cells sorted from bone marrow. The receptors shown here come from a donor aged 40 or over with multiple myeloma.

Points on this clonotype: It may be a read error: a sequence one base away is much more abundant. This chain links TRBV4-2 with TRBJ2-3, with D tentatively TRBD2 (5 bases). The ends were cut back, 4 bases at V and 2 bases at J, with 13 bases in the middle. Germline lookup yields CDR1 LGHNA and CDR2 YNFKEQ. The CDR3 runs to 15 residues. CDR3 amino acids: CASSPSRGSTDTQYF. For the CDR3, the DNA is TGTGCCAGCAGCCCCTCTAGAGGGTCCACAGATACGCAGTATTTT.

This clonotype was counted at least ten times. The rearrangement joins TRBV4-1 to TRBJ1-5; a weak D match, TRBD1 (5 bases). The length of the CDR3 is 15 residues. Germline CDR1 is MGHRA and CDR2 is YSYEKL. The V gene lost 7 bases and the J gene lost 10 bases, with 23 bases spanning the gap. CDR3 coding DNA: TGCGCCAGCATGAGGACCCTGTCCCGGGGACTACCCCAGCATTTT. Translation: CASMRTLSRGLPQHF.

In its sample, this clonotype ranks as medium-sized. The chain has TRBV24-1 and TRBJ2-1; 10 bases are a match to TRBD2. Looked up from germline, CDR1 is KGHDR and CDR2 is SFDVKD. This CDR3 is 15 amino acids long. The junction had 3 bases not matched to a gene; V was cut back by 3 bases and J by 5 bases. CDR3 region: CATSDLAGADNEQFF. Written as DNA, the CDR3 is TGTGCCACCAGTGATCTAGCGGGGGCCGACAATGAGCAGTTCTTC.

This clonotype occurred many times. Lacking the conserved final phenylalanine or tryptophan, this CDR3 likely reflects a read error. The limits of the CDR3 on the DNA are not certain, so only TCRdb's listed CDR3 is given. The rearrangement links TRBV15 to TRBJ1-1; the tabulated D call, TRBD1, remains unverified against the DNA. Germline V CDR1 and CDR2: LNHNV, YYDKDF (reference sequence). The CDR3 length is 15 residues, termini included. The CDR3 region is CATSRDRDTLKLSLE.

The rearrangement uses TRBV12-3 or TRBV12-4 and TRBJ2-2; weak D call: TRBD2 (5 bases). The V and J ends lost 5 bases and 6 bases respectively, with 19 bases between them. The CDR3 sequence is 16 residues long. CDR3 sequence (DNA): TGTGCCAGCAGTCCCACCCGGGATTTTATGTCCGGGGAGCTGTTTTTT. Its translation is CASSPTRDFMSGELFF.

This clonotype is classed as medium-sized. The chain combines TRBV11-3 with TRBJ2-1; 7 bases match TRBD2. CDR3 length: 17 amino acids. The trim removed 2 bases at V and 0 bases at J, leaving 7 bases unmatched. Germline V CDR1 and CDR2: SGHNT, YENEEA. CDR3 residues: CASSLSRRGVSYNEQFF. The CDR3 DNA reads as TGTGCCAGCAGCTTATCCCGACGGGGGGTCTCCTACAATGAGCAGTTCTTC.

This clonotype was seen ten or more times. J is TRBJ2-5 and V is TRBV6-1; D possibly corresponds to TRBD2 (6 bases). Per germline, CDR1 MNHNS and CDR2 SASEGT. The ends were cut back, 2 bases at V and 4 bases at J, with 14 bases in the middle. The CDR3 runs 15 residues. The CDR3 reads CASSEWVRGSETQYF. The CDR3 DNA is TGTGCCAGCAGTGAATGGGTACGGGGGTCAGAGACCCAGTACTTC.

There are many counts of this clonotype. The V call is TRBV6-1, the J call TRBJ2-3; D gene ambiguous. V dropped 8 bases and J dropped 2 bases, with 14 bases sitting between them. Germline V CDR1 and CDR2: MNHNS, SASEGT. The CDR3 sequence is 14 residues long. CDR3 sequence: CASDKRMSTDTQYF. The CDR3 nucleotides read TGTGCCAGCGATAAACGGATGTCCACAGATACGCAGTATTTT.

Turning to this clonotype: A read error may account for a junction end that differs from germline. The chain joins TRBV9 to TRBJ2-2; perhaps TRBD2 as D (5 bases). This CDR3 contains 14 residues. Germline CDR1 reads SGDLS; CDR2 reads YYNGEE. The CDR3 spells CASSARLRDGELFF. The CDR3 nucleotides are TGTGCCAGCAGCGCCCGACTTAGAGACGGGGAACTGTTTTTT.

The table lists this clonotype with many counts. V is TRBV20-1 and J is TRBJ2-2, with D possibly being TRBD2 (6 bases). The CDR3 loop spans 16 amino acids. The germline V gene has CDR1 DFQATT and CDR2 SNEGSKA (reference sequence). V was cut by 3 bases and J by 0 bases, with 14 bases left in between. CDR3: CSASFGVAANTGELFF. CDR3 sequence (DNA): TGCAGTGCTAGTTTCGGGGTAGCGGCGAACACCGGGGAGCTGTTTTTT.

This clonotype was found many times. CDR3 nucleotide sequence: TGTGCCAGCAGTGAAGCACCTCAGGGGGCATACACCGGGGAGCTGTTTTTT. It yields the protein CASSEAPQGAYTGELFF. This chain joins TRBV6-1 and TRBJ2-2; 8 bases agree with TRBD1. Germline V gene data show CDR1 as MNHNS and CDR2 as SASEGT. Trimming at V came to 0 bases and at J to 3 bases, leaving 6 bases not matched to a gene. This CDR3 has 17 residues.

This clonotype was seen only once. It is likely a read error, because the conserved phenylalanine at the end of the CDR3 is missing. No DNA is shown, since the ends of the CDR3 on it are uncertain; the CDR3 is the one TCRdb lists. V is TRBV4-2 and J is TRBJ2-1; the table gives TRBD2 as D, unverified against the DNA. The CDR3 has 16 residues if both end residues are counted. CDR1 and CDR2 from the germline V gene are LGHNA and YNFKEQ. The CDR3 sequence is CASSQSLAGGNNEQLY.